A single sample gave rise to the 13 T cell receptor beta chains below, sequenced in a study of shared clonotypes between healthy human individuals. The table came from immunoSEQ multiplex PCR; TCRdb's copy has only in-frame clones and leaves some out. The repertoire has 2 million to 2.5 million clones, around 92% of them found once; the top ten carry more than 0.35%. Input material: naive CD4+ T cells from PBMCs. Subset given: CD45RA+ positively selected. The receptors come from a man younger than 35 in good health. Some clones in this sample may be carry-over from other donors' samples.

This rearrangement joins TRBV5-1 to TRBJ2-2; 9 bases line up with TRBD1. The CDR3 is made up of 16 amino acids. V lost 4 bases, J lost 7 bases, and 11 bases stayed unmatched. Looked up from germline, CDR1 is SGHRS and CDR2 is YFSETQ. The CDR3 sequence: CASSTWGQGVIGELFF. The CDR3 DNA follows: TGCGCCAGCAGCACGTGGGGACAGGGTGTAATCGGGGAGCTGTTTTTT.

The rearrangement joins TRBV7-2 to TRBJ1-1, with TRBD1 matching 9 bases. After removal of 2 bases from V and 5 bases from J, the junction contained 6 bases not matched to a gene. CDR3 length: 15 residues. CDR1 SGHTA and CDR2 FQGNSA come from the germline V gene. This CDR3 reads CASSLPGQGGTEAFF. CDR3 in DNA: TGTGCCAGCAGCTTACCGGGACAGGGAGGAACTGAAGCTTTCTTT.

The chain uses TRBV2 and TRBJ1-5; TRBD1 might be the D (5 bases). V was pared by 7 bases and J by 2 bases, with 12 bases between. The CDR3 length is 14 residues. Germline V gene lookup returns CDR1 SNHLY and CDR2 FYNNEI. Here the CDR3 DNA reads TGTGCCAGCATGGTCGGCAGGGGCAATCAGCCCCAGCATTTT. Residues: CASMVGRGNQPQHF.

The chain has TRBV7-9 and TRBJ2-1, with TRBD2 matching over 9 bases. This CDR3 has 17 residues. The trim removed 5 bases at V and 0 bases at J, leaving 8 bases unmatched. Germline V gene data show CDR1 as SEHNR and CDR2 as FQNEAQ (reference sequence). CDR3 sequence: CASSPRGTSHSYNEQFF. CDR3 bases: TGTGCCAGCAGCCCAAGAGGGACTAGCCACTCCTACAATGAGCAGTTCTTC.

J is TRBJ1-1 and V is TRBV12-2. TRBV12-2 counts as a pseudogene. CDR3 length equals 14 residues. The CDR3 DNA is TGTGCAAGTCGCTTACTCCGGGTGAACACTGAAGCTTTCTTT. Translated: CASRLLRVNTEAFF.

The chain has TRBV5-1 and TRBJ2-7; D not certain. Trimming removed 0 bases at V and 2 bases at J, with 9 bases between. The germline CDR1 and CDR2 sequences are SGHRS and YFSETQ. The CDR3 is made up of 14 amino acids. The CDR3 sequence is CASSLGLQAYEQYF. For the CDR3, the DNA is TGCGCCAGCAGCTTGGGCCTTCAAGCCTACGAGCAGTACTTC.

The J gene is TRBJ2-3, the V gene TRBV7-7, with D perhaps TRBD2 (6 bases). The ends were cut back, 5 bases at V and 0 bases at J, with 12 bases in the middle. This CDR3 is built from 15 residues. The germline V gene encodes CDR1 SSHAT and CDR2 FNYEAQ (reference sequence). The CDR3: CASSQLGGSTDTQYF. The CDR3 region has the DNA TGTGCCAGCAGCCAATTGGGGGGAAGCACAGATACGCAGTATTTT.

The chain is built from TRBV27 and TRBJ2-7; 12 bases are a match to TRBD1. CDR1 MNHEY and CDR2 SMNVEV come from the germline V gene (reference sequence). The length of the CDR3 is 15 residues. Trimming took 3 bases from V and 6 from J; bases not matched to a gene: 6. The CDR3 DNA is TGTGCCAGCAGTTTTTCCGGGACAGGGGGCGGCGAGCAGTACTTC. This encodes CASSFSGTGGGEQYF.

The V call is TRBV28, the J call TRBJ1-5; 8 nucleotides align to TRBD1. V dropped 7 bases and J dropped 3; count of bases not matched to a gene: 5. Germline CDR1 is MDHEN and CDR2 is SYDVKM. The CDR3 contains 14 residues. The CDR3 spells CASNRQGNNQPQHF. DNA for the CDR3: TGTGCCAGCAACAGACAGGGGAACAATCAGCCCCAGCATTTT.

The chain has TRBV29-1 and TRBJ2-7; D is unclear. Germline V lookup: CDR1 SQVTM, CDR2 ANQGSEA. This CDR3 spans 12 amino acids. V gave up 6 bases and J gave up 7 bases, with 16 bases separating them. The CDR3 DNA reads as TGCAGCGTCTACGCCCCGCCTAAGGAGCAGTACTTC. Translation gives CSVYAPPKEQYF.

This rearrangement joins TRBV9 to TRBJ2-3; D tentatively reads TRBD1 or TRBD2 (5 bases each). CDR3 length equals 14 residues. Per the germline V gene, CDR1 is SGDLS and CDR2 is YYNGEE. V was clipped by 2 bases and J by 3 bases, with 10 bases between them. CDR3 region: CASSVRGVTDTQYF. The CDR3 region has the DNA TGTGCCAGCAGCGTGAGGGGAGTAACAGATACGCAGTATTTT.

This chain joins TRBV18 and TRBJ2-7, with a possible D match to TRBD2 (5 bases). The CDR3 sequence is 13 residues long. V shed 2 bases and J shed 3 bases, with 8 bases lying between them. Germline assignment: CDR1 KGHSH and CDR2 LQKENI. CDR3 nucleotides: TGTGCCAGCTCACCAGTAGAGGGCTACGAGCAGTACTTC. Translating it yields CASSPVEGYEQYF.

This chain uses TRBV14 with TRBJ2-5, with a weak D call TRBD1 (6 bases). In germline, CDR1 is SGHDN, CDR2 FVKESK. This CDR3 has 16 amino acids. V was shortened by 5 bases and J by 0 bases, with 16 bases between the two germline ends. The chain's CDR3 is CASSGKGGAYQETQYF. DNA for the CDR3: TGTGCCAGCAGCGGGAAAGGGGGAGCGTACCAAGAGACCCAGTACTTC. The full variable domain, with the rest looked up from reference TRBV14 and TRBJ2-5, is EAGVTQFPSHSVIEKGQTVTLRCDPISGHDNLYWYRRVMGKEIKFLLHFVKESKQDESGMPNNRFLAERTGGTYSTLKVQPAELEDSGVYFCASSGKGGAYQETQYFGPGTRLLVL.